The 18 T cell receptor beta chains given below trace back to one sample, sequenced in a study of T cell changes during pregnancy in multiple sclerosis. The assay was immunoSEQ multiplex PCR, and TCRdb's table has in-frame clones only and misses some. The profile shows under 95,000 clones, over 80% of them singletons. The source material was peripheral blood, sampled after pregnancy. These receptors all stem from a female donor with multiple sclerosis, enrolled in a pregnancy study.

The V call is TRBV11-2, the J call TRBJ2-7; the match to TRBD1 covers 7 bases. The J segment lost 3 bases and the V segment lost 6 bases, leaving 5 bases of the junction unmatched. The CDR3 loop spans 13 amino acids. Germline V gene lookup returns CDR1 SGHAT and CDR2 FQNNGV. In DNA, the CDR3 is TGTGCCAGCAGGGGACAGATAAGCTACGAGCAGTACTTC. Its translation: CASRGQISYEQYF.

The rearrangement links TRBV6-1 to TRBJ2-5; 7 bases fit TRBD1. The ends lost 3 bases at V and 4 bases at J; junction bases unmatched: 5. CDR3 length: 14 amino acids. From germline, CDR1 is MNHNS and CDR2 SASEGT. CDR3 protein: CASSETGPPETQYF. CDR3 in DNA: TGTGCCAGCAGTGAGACAGGGCCCCCAGAGACCCAGTACTTC.

This chain links TRBV6-1 with TRBJ1-1, with D possibly matching TRBD1 (6 bases). The length of the CDR3 is 15 residues. V lost 4 bases to trimming and J lost 1 base, with 13 bases between them. Germline assignment: CDR1 MNHNS and CDR2 SASEGT. CDR3 protein: CASSVWTAPNTEAFF. CDR3 in DNA: TGTGCCAGCAGTGTATGGACAGCCCCGAACACTGAAGCTTTCTTT.

This clone turned up a few times. The genes are TRBV2 and TRBJ1-1, with D possibly being TRBD1 (6 bases). Looked up from germline, CDR1 is SNHLY and CDR2 is FYNNEI. Trimming took off 8 bases at V and 8 bases at J, with 18 bases between the two ends. The length of the CDR3 is 13 residues. In DNA, the CDR3 is TGTGCCAGCTGGGGGAACACAGGGCGCGAAGCTTTCTTT. This sequence encodes CASWGNTGREAFF. The entire variable domain, with the rest obtained from reference TRBV2 and TRBJ1-1, is as follows: EPEVTQTPSHQVTQMGQEVILRCVPISNHLYFYWYRQILGQKVEFLVSFYNNEISEKSEIFDDQFSVERPDGSNFTLKIRSTKLEDSAMYFCASWGNTGREAFFGQGTRLTVV.

This chain links TRBV2 with TRBJ2-7; D is possibly TRBD1 (6 bases). The CDR3 is 15 amino acids. V was trimmed by 3 bases and J by 2 bases, leaving 14 bases between them. Germline V lookup: CDR1 SNHLY, CDR2 FYNNEI. The CDR3 here is CASSDRDKLTYEQYF. Here the CDR3 DNA reads TGTGCCAGCAGTGACCGGGACAAGTTAACCTACGAGCAGTACTTC.

V and J are TRBV10-3 and TRBJ2-7; perhaps TRBD2 as D (5 bases). The CDR3 has 10 residues. Germline-derived CDR1 and CDR2 are ENHRY and SYGVKD. V shed 10 bases and J shed 3 bases, with 7 bases lying between them. The CDR3 here is CATGDYEQYF. The CDR3 nucleotides read TGTGCCACCGGGGACTACGAGCAGTACTTC.

This rearrangement joins TRBV21-1 to TRBJ1-2; the table's D call, TRBD1, has no DNA check behind it. TRBV21-1 is designated a pseudogene. CDR3 length equals 16 residues. The CDR3, as DNA: TGTGCCAGCAGCAGGGGCCGAATAAGGACTAACTATGGCTACACCTTC. Its translation is CASSRGRIRTNYGYTF.

The V gene is TRBV4-2, the J gene TRBJ2-4, with TRBD2 matching 16 bases. The CDR3 loop spans 17 amino acids. Per germline, CDR1 LGHNA and CDR2 YNFKEQ. V lost 4 bases, J lost 6 bases, and 6 bases stayed unmatched. The DNA for the CDR3 is TGTGCCAGCAGCCCCCCGGGACTAGCGGGAGGGCGAAACATTCAGTACTTC. Amino acids: CASSPPGLAGGRNIQYF.

This chain connects TRBV25-1 to TRBJ1-1; possible D gene TRBD1, 5 bases. V was clipped by 4 bases and J by 0 bases, with 15 bases between them. CDR1 is MGHDK and CDR2 is SYGVNS in the germline V gene. The CDR3 is 16 residues long. The CDR3 region has the DNA TGTGCCAGCAGTGGTCGTCACAGGACCTTGAACACTGAAGCTTTCTTT. Protein: CASSGRHRTLNTEAFF. The full variable domain, rest sourced from reference TRBV25-1 and TRBJ1-1, is EADIYQTPRYLVIGTGKKITLECSQTMGHDKMYWYQQDPGMELHLIHYSYGVNSTEKGDLSSESTVSRIRTEHFPLTLESARPSHTSQYLCASSGRHRTLNTEAFFGQGTRLTVV.

This clone was seen only once. The chain combines TRBV5-1 with TRBJ1-5, with TRBD1 matching over 10 bases. The CDR3 contains 17 residues. CDR1 and CDR2 (germline): SGHRS, YFSETQ. Trimming took 4 bases from V and 4 from J; bases not matched to a gene: 11. The CDR3 here is CASSATGTGAGNQPQHF. The CDR3 region has the DNA TGCGCCAGCAGCGCCACCGGGACAGGGGCGGGTAATCAGCCCCAGCATTTT.

J is TRBJ2-7 and V is TRBV19; 10 bases match TRBD2. V gave up 7 bases and J gave up 3 bases; unmatched junction bases: 12. The germline V gene has CDR1 LNHDA and CDR2 SQIVND (reference sequence). CDR3 length: 16 amino acids. The CDR3 reads CASTIGRTSGIYEQYF. In DNA, the CDR3 is TGTGCCAGTACCATAGGACGGACTAGCGGAATCTACGAGCAGTACTTC.

This chain uses TRBV9 with TRBJ2-3, with 8 bases that match TRBD2. Germline V lookup: CDR1 SGDLS, CDR2 YYNGEE. The CDR3 runs to 15 residues. V gave up 5 bases and J gave up 6 bases; unmatched junction bases: 11. The CDR3 coding sequence is TGTGCCAGCAGTGGGGGCGGGGGGACGGCGGATACGCAGTATTTT. This codes for CASSGGGGTADTQYF.

Written as DNA, the CDR3 is TGTGCCTTAACTGTCGACAGGGGAGGAAACACCATATATTTT. Its translation is CALTVDRGGNTIYF. This sequence joins TRBV30 and TRBJ1-3; 8 bases line up with TRBD1. The V segment lost 7 bases and the J segment 4 bases; nucleotides outside the gene matches: 9. This CDR3 is built from 14 residues. The germline V gene encodes CDR1 GTSNPN and CDR2 SVGIG (reference sequence).

V usage is TRBV7-6 and J usage is TRBJ2-7; TRBD2 is a possible D gene (6 bases). V was shortened by 2 bases and J by 4 bases, with 12 bases between the two germline ends. Looked up from germline, CDR1 is SGHVS and CDR2 is FNYEAQ. CDR3 length: 14 residues. The CDR3 reads CASSLRETDYEQYF. Here the CDR3 DNA reads TGTGCCAGCAGCTTACGGGAGACGGATTACGAGCAGTACTTC.

The chain carries TRBV29-1 and TRBJ2-5; 12 bases match TRBD1. CDR1 is SQVTM, CDR2 ANQGSEA, per germline. This CDR3 region has 14 residues. V lost 8 bases, J lost 7 bases, and 11 bases stayed unmatched. DNA of the CDR3: TGCAGCCTCCTGGGAGGGACAGGGGGCTTGACCCAGTACTTC. Its translation: CSLLGGTGGLTQYF.

This clone has at least ten counts. The chain couples TRBV14 to TRBJ2-3; D may be TRBD2 (6 bases). The CDR3 has 18 residues. Germline CDR1 SGHDN, CDR2 FVKESK. Trimming removed 3 bases from V and 1 base from J, with 20 bases in between. The CDR3 here is CASSHRSAGLGRTDTQYF. Here the CDR3 DNA reads TGTGCCAGCAGCCATCGTTCCGCGGGGCTAGGGCGCACAGATACGCAGTATTTT.

This clone showed up just once. The chain links TRBV4-2 to TRBJ2-1; TRBD2 matches 9 bases. The trim removed 3 bases at V and 6 bases at J, leaving 6 bases unmatched. CDR3 length: 15 residues. CDR1 is LGHNA and CDR2 is YNFKEQ in the germline V gene. The CDR3 spells CASSQAGGPRNEQFF. CDR3 sequence (DNA): TGTGCCAGCAGCCAGGCGGGAGGGCCACGCAATGAGCAGTTCTTC.

Only one count was recorded for this clone. The rearrangement joins TRBV5-6 to TRBJ1-3, with 7 positions matching TRBD1. The CDR3 runs 16 residues. Unmatched junction bases numbered 10, after V lost 4 bases and J lost 3 bases. CDR1 is SGHDT, CDR2 YYEEEE, per germline. The CDR3 loop is CASSRGQTVVGNTIYF. DNA of the CDR3: TGTGCCAGCAGCCGGGGACAGACTGTGGTTGGAAACACCATATATTTT. The whole variable domain, remainder taken from reference TRBV5-6 and TRBJ1-3, is DAGVTQSPTHLIKTRGQQVTLRCSPKSGHDTVSWYQQALGQGPQFIFQYYEEEERQRGNFPDRFSGHQFPNYSSELNVNALLLGDSALYLCASSRGQTVVGNTIYFGEGSWLTVV.